The T cell receptor (beta chain) described here comes from a study of control samples from healthy donors and cancer patients. The ends lost 4 bases at V and 6 bases at J; junction bases unmatched: 5. The CDR3 extends over 15 amino acids. Germline CDR1 and CDR2: SGHTA and FQGTGA. The table came from immunoSEQ multiplex PCR; TCRdb's copy has only in-frame clones and leaves some out. Of over 85,000 clones listed, approximately 88% are singletons. This clone was picked up many times. The source is a man aged 70 or older with lung cancer. This chain uses TRBV7-3 with TRBJ2-1; 11 positions agree with TRBD1. Sequencing was performed on PBMCs. CDR3 amino acids: CASSSWTGGLNEQFF. CDR3 in DNA: TGTGCCAGCAGCTCCTGGACAGGGGGCCTCAATGAGCAGTTCTTC.